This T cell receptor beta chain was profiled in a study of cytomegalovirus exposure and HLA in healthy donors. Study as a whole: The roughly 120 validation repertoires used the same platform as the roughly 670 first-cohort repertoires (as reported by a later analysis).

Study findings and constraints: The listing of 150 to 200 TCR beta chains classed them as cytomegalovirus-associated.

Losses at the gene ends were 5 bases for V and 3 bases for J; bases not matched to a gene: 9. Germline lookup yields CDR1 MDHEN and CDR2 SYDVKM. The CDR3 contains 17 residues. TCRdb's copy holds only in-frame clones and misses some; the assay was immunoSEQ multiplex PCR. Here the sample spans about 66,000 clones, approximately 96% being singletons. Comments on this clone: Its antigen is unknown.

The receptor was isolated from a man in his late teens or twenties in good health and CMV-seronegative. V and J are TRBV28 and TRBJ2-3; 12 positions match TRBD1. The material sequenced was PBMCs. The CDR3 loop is CASSHRDRGLGTDTQYF. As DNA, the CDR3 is TGTGCCAGCAGTCACCGGGACAGGGGGCTGGGGACAGATACGCAGTATTTT.